A single count supports the clone carrying this T cell receptor (beta chain). What it binds is unknown. A couple of CD3G-deficient patients had more severe autoimmunity; all had some. This sample is part of a study of regulatory T cells. Germline CDR1 is MNHNS and CDR2 is SASEGT. The CDR3 totals 14 residues. V gave up 6 bases and J gave up 1 base, with 12 bases separating them. Amplification used 52 TRBV primers and 13 TRBJ primers. The assay was immunoSEQ multiplex PCR, and TCRdb's table has in-frame clones only and misses some. The table lists 3,000 to 4,000 clones, about 93% of them singletons. Findings and caveats of the study: Unique productive TRB reads were about tenfold lower in patient Treg samples than controls. Regulatory T cells from CD3G-deficient patients were less diverse than autologous conventional CD4+ cells and control regulatory cells. Restriction of the Treg repertoire varied, most prominent in the two most severe patients.

The source of this sequence is a young adult with CD3G deficiency. The chain joins TRBV6-1 to TRBJ2-5; D is tentatively TRBD1 or TRBD2 (6 bases each). The sequencing sample was made of CD4+ Tregs sorted from blood. As DNA, the CDR3 is TGTGCCAGCAGGAGGGGGGAGTCCCAAGAGACCCAGTACTTC. It codes for CASRRGESQETQYF.